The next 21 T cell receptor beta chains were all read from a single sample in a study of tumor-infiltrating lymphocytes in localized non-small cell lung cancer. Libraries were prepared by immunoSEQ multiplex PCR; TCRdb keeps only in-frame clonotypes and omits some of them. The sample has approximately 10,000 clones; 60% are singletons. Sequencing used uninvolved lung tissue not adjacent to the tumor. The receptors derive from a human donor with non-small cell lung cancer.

The CDR3 spells CASSDPGQGKAFF. CDR3 in DNA: TGTGCCTCCTCGGACCCGGGACAGGGGAAAGCTTTCTTT. The chain combines TRBV6-5 with TRBJ1-1, with TRBD1 identical over 10 bases. Germline lookup yields CDR1 MNHEY and CDR2 SVGAGI. The CDR3 is 13 residues long. V dropped 11 bases and J dropped 9; count of bases not matched to a gene: 12.

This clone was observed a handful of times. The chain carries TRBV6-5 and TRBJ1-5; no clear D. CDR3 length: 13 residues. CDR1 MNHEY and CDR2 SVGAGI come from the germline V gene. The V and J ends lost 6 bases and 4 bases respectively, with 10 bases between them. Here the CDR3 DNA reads TGTGCCAGCAGGATCACCTTAAATCAGCCCCAGCATTTT. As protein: CASRITLNQPQHF.

For the CDR3, the DNA is TGTGCCAGCAGTTACTCGATAGGTGCAGGGGGCCACGAGCAGTACTTC. Amino acid sequence: CASSYSIGAGGHEQYF. This chain connects TRBV6-5 to TRBJ2-7, with TRBD1 matching over 8 bases. The length of the CDR3 is 16 residues. Germline CDR1 is MNHEY and CDR2 is SVGAGI. V was clipped by 0 bases and J by 5 bases; unmatched bases: 9.

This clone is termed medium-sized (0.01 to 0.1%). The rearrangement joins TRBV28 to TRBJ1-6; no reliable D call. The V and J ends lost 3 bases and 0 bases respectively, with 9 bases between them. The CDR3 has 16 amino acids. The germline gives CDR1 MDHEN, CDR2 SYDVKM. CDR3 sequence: CASSFPRSSYNSPLHF. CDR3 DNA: TGTGCCAGCAGTTTTCCACGTAGCTCCTATAATTCACCCCTCCACTTT.

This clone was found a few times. In DNA, the CDR3 is TGCGCCAGCAGCATCCTGACAGGGGATAATGAAAAACTGTTTTTT. It translates to CASSILTGDNEKLFF. J is TRBJ1-4 and V is TRBV5-1; 8 nucleotides match TRBD1. This CDR3 has 15 residues. V was pared by 4 bases and J by 4 bases, with 6 bases of the junction left unmatched. Germline CDR1 and CDR2: SGHRS and YFSETQ. The full variable domain, rest sourced from reference TRBV5-1 and TRBJ1-4, is KAGVTQTPRYLIKTRGQQVTLSCSPISGHRSVSWYQQTPGQGLQFLFEYFSETQRNKGNFPGRFSGRQFSNSRSEMNVSTLELGDSALYLCASSILTGDNEKLFFGSGTQLSVL.

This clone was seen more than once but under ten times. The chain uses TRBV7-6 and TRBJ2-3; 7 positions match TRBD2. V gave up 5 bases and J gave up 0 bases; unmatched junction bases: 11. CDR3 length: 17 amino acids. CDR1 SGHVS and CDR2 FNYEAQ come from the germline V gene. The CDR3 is CASSPLGGGTSTDTQYF. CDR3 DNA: TGTGCCAGCAGCCCCCTTGGGGGGGGGACTAGCACAGATACGCAGTATTTT. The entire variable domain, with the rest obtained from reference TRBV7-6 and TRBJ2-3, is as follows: GAGVSQSPRYKVTKRGQDVALRCDPISGHVSLYWYRQALGQGPEFLTYFNYEAQQDKSGLPNDRFSAERPEGSISTLTIQRTEQRDSAMYRCASSPLGGGTSTDTQYFGPGTRLTVL.

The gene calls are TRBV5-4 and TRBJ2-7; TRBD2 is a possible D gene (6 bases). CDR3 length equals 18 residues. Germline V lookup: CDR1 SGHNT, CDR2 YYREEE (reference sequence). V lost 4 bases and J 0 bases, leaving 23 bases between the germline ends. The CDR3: CASSEAGTSRAVSYEQYF. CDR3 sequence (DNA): TGTGCCAGCAGCGAAGCCGGGACTTCTAGGGCCGTCTCCTACGAGCAGTACTTC.

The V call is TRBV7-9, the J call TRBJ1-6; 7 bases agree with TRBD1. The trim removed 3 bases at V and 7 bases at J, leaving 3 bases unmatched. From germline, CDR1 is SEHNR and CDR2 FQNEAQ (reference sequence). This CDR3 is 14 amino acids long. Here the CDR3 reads CASSFDRDNSPLHF. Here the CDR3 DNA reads TGTGCCAGCAGCTTCGACAGGGACAATTCACCCCTCCACTTT.

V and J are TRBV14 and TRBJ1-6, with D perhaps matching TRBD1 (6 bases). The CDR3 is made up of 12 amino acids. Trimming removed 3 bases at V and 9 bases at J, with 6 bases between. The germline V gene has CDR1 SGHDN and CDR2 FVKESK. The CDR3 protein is CASSQGASPLHF. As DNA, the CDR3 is TGTGCCAGCAGCCAGGGGGCTTCACCCCTCCACTTT.

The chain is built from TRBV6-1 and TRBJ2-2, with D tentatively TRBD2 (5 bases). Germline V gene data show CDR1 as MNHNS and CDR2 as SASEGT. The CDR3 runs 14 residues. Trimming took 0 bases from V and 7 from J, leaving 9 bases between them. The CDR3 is CASSEARVSGELFF. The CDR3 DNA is TGTGCCAGCAGTGAAGCGAGGGTTAGCGGGGAGCTGTTTTTT.

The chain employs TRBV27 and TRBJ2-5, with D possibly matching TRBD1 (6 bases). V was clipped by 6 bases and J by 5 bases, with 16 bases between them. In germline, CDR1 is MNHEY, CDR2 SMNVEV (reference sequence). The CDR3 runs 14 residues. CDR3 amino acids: CASREPDSRETQYF. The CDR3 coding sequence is TGTGCCAGCAGGGAACCGGACAGTCGGGAGACCCAGTACTTC.

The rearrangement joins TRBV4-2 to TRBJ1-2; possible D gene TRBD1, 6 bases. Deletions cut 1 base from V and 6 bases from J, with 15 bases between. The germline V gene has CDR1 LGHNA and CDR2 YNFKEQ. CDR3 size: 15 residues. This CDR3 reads CASSQGVRGGDGYTF. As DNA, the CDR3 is TGTGCCAGCAGCCAAGGGGTAAGAGGGGGTGATGGCTACACCTTC.

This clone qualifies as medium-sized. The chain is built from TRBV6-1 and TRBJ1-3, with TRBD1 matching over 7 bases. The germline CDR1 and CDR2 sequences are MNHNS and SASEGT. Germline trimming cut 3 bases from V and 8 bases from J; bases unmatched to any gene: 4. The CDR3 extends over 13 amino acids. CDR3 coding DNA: TGTGCCAGCAGTGAGTACAGGGGCGACACCATATATTTT. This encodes CASSEYRGDTIYF.

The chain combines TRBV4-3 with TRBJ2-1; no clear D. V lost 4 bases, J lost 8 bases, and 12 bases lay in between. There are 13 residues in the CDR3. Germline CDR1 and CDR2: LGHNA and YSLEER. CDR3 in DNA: TGCGCCAGCAGCCTCAGCACCCAGGATGAGCAGTTCTTC. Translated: CASSLSTQDEQFF.

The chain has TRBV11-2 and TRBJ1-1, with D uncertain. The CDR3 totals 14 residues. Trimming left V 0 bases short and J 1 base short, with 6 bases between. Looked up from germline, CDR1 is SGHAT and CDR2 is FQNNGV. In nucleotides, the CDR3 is TGTGCCAGCAGCTTAGATCCCCCGAACACTGAAGCTTTCTTT. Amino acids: CASSLDPPNTEAFF.

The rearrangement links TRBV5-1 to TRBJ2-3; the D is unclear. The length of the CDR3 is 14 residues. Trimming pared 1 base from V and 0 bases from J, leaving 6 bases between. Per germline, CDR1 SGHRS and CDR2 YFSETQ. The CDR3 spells CASSLYGSTDTQYF. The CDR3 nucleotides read TGCGCCAGCAGCTTGTACGGAAGCACAGATACGCAGTATTTT. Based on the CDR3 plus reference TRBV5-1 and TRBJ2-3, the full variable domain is KAGVTQTPRYLIKTRGQQVTLSCSPISGHRSVSWYQQTPGQGLQFLFEYFSETQRNKGNFPGRFSGRQFSNSRSEMNVSTLELGDSALYLCASSLYGSTDTQYFGPGTRLTVL.

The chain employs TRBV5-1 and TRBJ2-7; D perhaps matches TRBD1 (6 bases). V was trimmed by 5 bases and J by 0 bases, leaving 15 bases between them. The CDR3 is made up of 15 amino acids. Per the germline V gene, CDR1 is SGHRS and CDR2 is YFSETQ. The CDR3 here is CASRGIDRSSYEQYF. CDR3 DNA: TGCGCCAGCAGGGGGATAGACAGGAGCTCCTACGAGCAGTACTTC. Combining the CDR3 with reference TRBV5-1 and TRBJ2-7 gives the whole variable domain KAGVTQTPRYLIKTRGQQVTLSCSPISGHRSVSWYQQTPGQGLQFLFEYFSETQRNKGNFPGRFSGRQFSNSRSEMNVSTLELGDSALYLCASRGIDRSSYEQYFGPGTRLTVT.

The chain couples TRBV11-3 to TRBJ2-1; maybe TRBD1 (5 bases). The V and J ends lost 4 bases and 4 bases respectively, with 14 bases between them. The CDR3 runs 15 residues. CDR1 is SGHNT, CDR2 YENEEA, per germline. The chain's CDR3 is CASSSQKGPYNEQFF. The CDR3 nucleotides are TGTGCCAGCAGCTCCCAAAAGGGGCCGTACAATGAGCAGTTCTTC.

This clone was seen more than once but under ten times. The DNA for the CDR3 is TGTGCCAGCACCACAGGGGGGGCTGGGGCCAACGTCCTGACTTTC. Protein: CASTTGGAGANVLTF. The chain uses TRBV6-5 and TRBJ2-6, with a tentative D call TRBD1 (8 bases). Trimming pared 7 bases from V and 2 bases from J, leaving 12 bases between. This CDR3 has 15 amino acids. CDR1 is MNHEY and CDR2 is SVGAGI in the germline V gene.

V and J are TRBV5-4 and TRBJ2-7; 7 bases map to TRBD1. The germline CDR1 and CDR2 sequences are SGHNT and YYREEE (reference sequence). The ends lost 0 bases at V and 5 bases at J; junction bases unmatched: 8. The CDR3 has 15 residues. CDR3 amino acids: CASSLAGTVKDEQYF. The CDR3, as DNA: TGTGCCAGCAGCTTGGCGGGGACAGTTAAAGACGAGCAGTACTTC.

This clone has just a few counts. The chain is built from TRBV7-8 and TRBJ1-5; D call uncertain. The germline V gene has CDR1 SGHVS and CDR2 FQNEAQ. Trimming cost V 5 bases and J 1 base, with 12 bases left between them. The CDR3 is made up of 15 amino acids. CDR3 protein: CASSLGQSSNQPQHF. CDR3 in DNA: TGTGCCAGCAGCCTAGGGCAGAGCAGCAATCAGCCCCAGCATTTT.